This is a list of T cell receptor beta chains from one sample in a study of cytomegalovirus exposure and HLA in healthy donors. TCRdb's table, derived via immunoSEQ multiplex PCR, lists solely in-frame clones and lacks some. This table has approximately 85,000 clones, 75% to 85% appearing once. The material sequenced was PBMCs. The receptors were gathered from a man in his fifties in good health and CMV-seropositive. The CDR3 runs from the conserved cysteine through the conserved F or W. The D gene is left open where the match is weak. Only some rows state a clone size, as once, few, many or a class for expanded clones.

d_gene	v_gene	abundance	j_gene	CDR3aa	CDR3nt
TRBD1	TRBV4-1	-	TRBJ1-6	CASSQLTGANSPLHF	TGCGCCAGCAGCCAGCTGACAGGGGCGAATTCACCCCTCCACTTT
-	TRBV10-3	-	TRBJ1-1	CAISQARESEAFF	TGTGCCATCAGCCAAGCCCGTGAGTCTGAAGCTTTCTTT
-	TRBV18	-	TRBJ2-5	CASSPSRSGQYF	TGTGCCAGCTCCCCGAGTCGTAGCGGACAGTACTTC
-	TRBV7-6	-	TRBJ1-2	CASSPGTSNYGYTF	TGTGCCAGCAGTCCCGGGACATCTAACTATGGCTACACCTTC
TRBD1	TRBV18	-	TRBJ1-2	CASSRDRVADNYGYTF	TGTGCCAGCTCACGAGACAGGGTGGCCGATAACTATGGCTACACCTTC
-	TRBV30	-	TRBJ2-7	CAWSKAGLNYEQYF	TGTGCCTGGAGTAAAGCGGGCCTAAACTACGAGCAGTACTTC
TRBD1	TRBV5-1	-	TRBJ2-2	CASSLETGFGGELFF	TGCGCCAGCAGCTTAGAGACAGGGTTTGGCGGGGAGCTGTTTTTT
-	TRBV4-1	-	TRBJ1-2	CASSQGGRNGYTF	TGCGCCAGCAGCCAAGGAGGGAGAAATGGCTACACCTTC
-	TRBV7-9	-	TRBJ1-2	CASSLGANYGYTF	TGTGCCAGCAGCTTAGGAGCTAACTATGGCTACACCTTC
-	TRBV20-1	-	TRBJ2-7	CSAERSDEQYF	TGCAGTGCCGAACGTAGTGACGAGCAGTACTTC
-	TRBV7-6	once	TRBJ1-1	CASSSPDRNTEAFF	TGTGCCAGCAGCTCCCCCGACAGGAACACTGAAGCTTTCTTT
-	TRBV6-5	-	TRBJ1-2	CASTGGLNYGYTF	TGTGCCAGCACCGGTGGTTTAAACTATGGCTACACCTTC
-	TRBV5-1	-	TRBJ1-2	CASSQAESQGGYTF	TGCGCCAGCAGCCAGGCGGAGTCCCAGGGGGGCTACACCTTC
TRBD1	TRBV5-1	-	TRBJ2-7	CASSSKTGGSYEQYF	TGCGCCAGCAGCTCGAAGACAGGGGGTTCCTACGAGCAGTACTTC
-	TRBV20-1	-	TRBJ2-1	CSARGVEQFF	TGCAGTGCCAGGGGCGTGGAGCAGTTCTTC
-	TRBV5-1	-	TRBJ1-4	CASSLSNAPGKANEKLFF	TGCGCCAGCAGCTTGAGCAACGCCCCGGGGAAGGCTAATGAAAAACTGTTTTTT
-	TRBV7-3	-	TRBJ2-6	CASTFGNLGANVLTF	TGTGCCAGCACCTTCGGGAATTTGGGGGCCAACGTCCTGACTTTC
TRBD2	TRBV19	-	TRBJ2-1	CASSISGGPYNEQFF	TGTGCCAGTAGTATTAGCGGGGGACCTTACAATGAGCAGTTCTTC
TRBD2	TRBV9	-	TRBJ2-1	CASSPEASGTYNEQFF	TGTGCCAGCAGCCCAGAGGCTAGCGGGACTTACAATGAGCAGTTCTTC
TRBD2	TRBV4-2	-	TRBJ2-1	CASSQDPGTSNNEQFF	TGTGCCAGCAGCCAAGACCCCGGGACTAGCAACAATGAGCAGTTCTTC
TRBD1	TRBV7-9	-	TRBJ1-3	CSSSLVPGQTSGNTIYF	TGTTCCAGCAGCTTAGTGCCGGGACAGACATCTGGAAACACCATATATTTT
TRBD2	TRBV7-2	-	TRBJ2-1	CASSPDSGRSNEQFF	TGTGCCAGCAGCCCTGATAGCGGGAGGTCCAATGAGCAGTTCTTC
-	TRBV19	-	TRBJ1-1	CASGQNTEAFF	TGTGCCAGCGGACAGAACACTGAAGCTTTCTTT
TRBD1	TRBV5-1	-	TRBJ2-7	CASSLRDRGEQYF	TGCGCCAGCAGCCTCCGGGACAGGGGCGAGCAGTACTTC
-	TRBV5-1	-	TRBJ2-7	CASSLTGTYEQYF	TGCGCCAGCAGCTTAACGGGAACCTACGAGCAGTACTTC
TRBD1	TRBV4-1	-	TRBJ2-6	CASSQRPQGAGANVLTF	TGCGCCAGCAGCCAACGCCCACAGGGGGCTGGGGCCAACGTCCTGACTTTC
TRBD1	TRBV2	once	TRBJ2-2	CASSGGTGGSGELFF	TGTGCCAGCAGTGGTGGGACAGGGGGCAGCGGGGAGCTGTTTTTT
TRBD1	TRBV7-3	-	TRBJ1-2	CASSFNRGNGYTF	TGTGCCAGCAGCTTCAACAGGGGAAATGGCTACACCTTC
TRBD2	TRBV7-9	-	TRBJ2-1	CASSRIGLAGGDYNEQFF	TGTGCCAGCAGCCGAATCGGACTAGCGGGAGGTGACTACAATGAGCAGTTCTTC
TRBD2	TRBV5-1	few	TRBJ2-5	CASSLASASGGIKQYF	TGCGCCAGCAGCTTGGCCTCGGCTAGCGGGGGGATTAAGCAGTACTTC
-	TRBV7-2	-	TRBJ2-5	CASSPAIGTQYF	TGTGCCAGCAGCCCTGCTATCGGGACCCAGTACTTC
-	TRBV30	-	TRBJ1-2	CAWSNNLGYGYTF	TGTGCCTGGAGTAATAATCTCGGCTATGGCTACACCTTC
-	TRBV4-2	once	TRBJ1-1	CASSQDTGNTEAFF	TGTGCCAGCAGCCAAGATACAGGGAACACTGAAGCTTTCTTT
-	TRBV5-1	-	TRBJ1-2	CASSLDFSGNYGYTF	TGCGCCAGCAGCTTGGATTTCTCGGGAAACTATGGCTACACCTTC
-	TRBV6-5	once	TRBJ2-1	CASSYSLLARNEQFF	TGTGCCAGCAGTTACTCGTTGCTGGCGCGGAATGAGCAGTTCTTC
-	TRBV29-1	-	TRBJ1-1	CSVAREKNTEAFF	TGCAGCGTTGCCAGGGAAAAAAACACTGAAGCTTTCTTT
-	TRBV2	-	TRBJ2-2	CASSEISRTGELFF	TGTGCCAGCAGTGAAATAAGCCGCACCGGGGAGCTGTTTTTT
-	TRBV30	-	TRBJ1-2	CAWSRVAGYGYTF	TGTGCCTGGAGTAGAGTGGCAGGGTATGGCTACACCTTC
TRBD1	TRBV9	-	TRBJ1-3	CASSPTGDGNTIYF	TGTGCCAGCAGCCCCACAGGGGACGGAAACACCATATATTTT
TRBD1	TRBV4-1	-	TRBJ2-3	CASSQGQGNTDTQYF	TGCGCCAGCAGCCAAGGACAGGGGAACACAGATACGCAGTATTTT
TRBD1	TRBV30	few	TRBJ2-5	CAWSQGATETQYF	TGTGCCTGGAGCCAGGGGGCCACAGAGACCCAGTACTTC
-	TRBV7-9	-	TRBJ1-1	CASNFGQNEAFF	TGTGCCAGCAACTTCGGACAGAATGAAGCTTTCTTT
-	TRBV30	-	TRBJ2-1	CAWSTRGNEQFF	TGTGCCTGGAGTACGAGAGGAAATGAGCAGTTCTTC
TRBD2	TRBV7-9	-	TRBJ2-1	CASSSSGNVYNEQFF	TGTGCCAGCAGCTCGAGCGGGAACGTATACAATGAGCAGTTCTTC
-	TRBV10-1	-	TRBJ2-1	CASSESGRGEQFF	TGCGCCAGCAGTGAGTCCGGTCGTGGTGAGCAGTTCTTC
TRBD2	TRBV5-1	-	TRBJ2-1	CASSPFPGLKYNEQFF	TGCGCCAGCAGCCCATTCCCGGGACTAAAGTACAATGAGCAGTTCTTC
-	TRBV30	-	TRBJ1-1	CAWSGWGGANSEAFF	TGTGCCTGGAGTGGGTGGGGGGGGGCGAATTCCGAAGCTTTCTTT
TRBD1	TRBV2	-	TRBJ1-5	CASSGDRGGNQPQHF	TGTGCCAGCAGCGGGGACAGGGGTGGAAATCAGCCCCAGCATTTT
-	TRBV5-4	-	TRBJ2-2	CASSGPNTGELFF	TGTGCCAGCAGCGGCCCAAACACCGGGGAGCTGTTTTTT
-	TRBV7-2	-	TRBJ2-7	CASSASGLRGREQYF	TGTGCCAGCAGCGCCTCGGGACTCCGGGGGAGGGAGCAGTACTTC
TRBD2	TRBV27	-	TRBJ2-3	CASSLGAGADTQYF	TGTGCCAGCAGTTTAGGGGCGGGAGCAGATACGCAGTATTTT
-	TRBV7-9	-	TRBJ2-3	CASSWSHRASAYTDTQYF	TGTGCCAGCAGCTGGAGTCATAGAGCTAGCGCGTACACAGATACGCAGTATTTT
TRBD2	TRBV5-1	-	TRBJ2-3	CASRLAGGTDTQYF	TGCGCCAGCCGACTAGCGGGGGGCACAGATACGCAGTATTTT
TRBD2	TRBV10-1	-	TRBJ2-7	CASPAASSGTFGEQYF	TGCGCCAGCCCCGCGGCCTCCAGCGGGACGTTCGGAGAGCAGTACTTC